This T cell receptor (beta chain) derives from a study of long-term antiretroviral therapy in people with HIV. At survey level, the immunoSEQ assay was run in its v3.0 version. Profiling relied on immunoSEQ multiplex PCR, and the TCRdb table lists in-frame clones only, not all of them. In the table there are 30,000 to 35,000 clones, roughly three quarters of which are singletons. V shed 4 bases and J shed 4 bases, with 18 bases lying between them. The CDR3 has 16 residues. The germline gives CDR1 SGHRS, CDR2 YFSETQ. Sample: unsorted PBMCs, taken 1.9 years after starting antiretroviral therapy. This chain links TRBV5-1 with TRBJ1-3; weak D call: TRBD1 (5 bases). The TCR comes from a man between 18 and 29 years old with HIV. CDR3 amino acids: CASSVYWGLEGNTIYF. The CDR3 region has the DNA TGCGCCAGCAGCGTTTATTGGGGCTTGGAAGGAAACACCATATATTTT.